The 27 T cell receptor beta chains listed next were all sequenced from one sample in a study of OX40 agonist ivuxolimab in advanced cancers. TCRdb keeps only in-frame clones here, not all; method: immunoSEQ multiplex PCR. The sample lists about 25,000 clones, about 86% occurring once. The source was CD4+ or CD8+ T cells sorted from blood, collected in a trial of the OX40 agonist ivuxolimab. These receptors originate from an adult with an advanced solid tumor such as melanoma, head and neck, liver or kidney cancer.

This sequence joins TRBV28 and TRBJ1-2, with TRBD1 matching 8 bases. V dropped 1 base and J dropped 3; count of bases not matched to a gene: 10. The CDR3 is made up of 17 amino acids. The germline V gene has CDR1 MDHEN and CDR2 SYDVKM. This CDR3 is CASSLYRGAGGYYGYTF. The CDR3 DNA is TGTGCCAGCAGTTTATATAGAGGGGCAGGGGGCTACTATGGCTACACCTTC.

The chain carries TRBV4-1 and TRBJ1-2; D perhaps matches TRBD1 (5 bases). Between the trimmed V and J ends, which lost 3 bases and 8 bases, there was a span of 10 bases. The germline V gene has CDR1 MGHRA and CDR2 YSYEKL. CDR3 length equals 12 residues. The CDR3 is CASSHQGKGYTF. CDR3 sequence (DNA): TGCGCCAGCAGCCATCAGGGAAAGGGCTACACCTTC.

The chain has TRBV14 and TRBJ2-2, with D unresolved. CDR3 length equals 13 residues. Per the germline V gene, CDR1 is SGHDN and CDR2 is FVKESK. Deletions cut 4 bases from V and 3 bases from J, with 6 bases between. The CDR3 DNA reads TGTGCCAGCAGCCTTAGATACACCGGGGAGCTGTTTTTT. Translated, it gives CASSLRYTGELFF.

CDR3 amino acids: CAWSVILGGETQYF. CDR3 DNA: TGTGCCTGGAGTGTTATACTAGGGGGGGAGACCCAGTACTTC. The rearrangement links TRBV30 to TRBJ2-5, with D perhaps being TRBD1 or TRBD2 (6 bases each). Germline V lookup: CDR1 GTSNPN, CDR2 SVGIG (reference sequence). The CDR3 runs 14 residues. The V and J ends lost 0 bases and 5 bases respectively, with 13 bases between them.

This chain connects TRBV19 to TRBJ1-5; 7 nucleotides line up with TRBD1. The CDR3 extends over 14 amino acids. The V gene's germline CDR1 is LNHDA and CDR2 SQIVND (reference sequence). The CDR3: CAAGAGQFNQPQHF. The CDR3 bases are TGTGCTGCTGGTGCGGGACAGTTCAATCAGCCCCAGCATTTT.

The chain couples TRBV7-6 to TRBJ1-6; D is perhaps TRBD1 (5 bases). CDR3 length equals 15 residues. Trimming took 3 bases from V and 6 from J, leaving 12 bases between them. The germline CDR1 and CDR2 sequences are SGHVS and FNYEAQ. The chain's CDR3 is CASSFSQGGNSPLHF. For the CDR3, the DNA is TGTGCCAGCAGCTTTTCTCAGGGAGGTAATTCACCCCTCCACTTT.

The chain is built from TRBV15 and TRBJ1-1; D unresolved. The CDR3 has 12 amino acids. Germline CDR1 is LNHNV and CDR2 is YYDKDF (reference sequence). With 3 bases removed from V and 6 bases from J, the gap between germline ends came to 8 bases. CDR3 nucleotides: TGTGCCACCAGCAGCGGGCGGCCTGAAGCTTTCTTT. This encodes CATSSGRPEAFF.

The chain recombines TRBV6-5 with TRBJ2-7; D perhaps matches TRBD1 (7 bases). This CDR3 region has 15 residues. Germline V gene data show CDR1 as MNHEY and CDR2 as SVGAGI. V was cut by 1 base and J by 0 bases, with 10 bases left in between. CDR3 nucleotide sequence: TGTGCCAGCAGTTACTTGCAGGGGGGCTCCTACGAGCAGTACTTC. This translates into CASSYLQGGSYEQYF.

In this sample, this clone turned up once. The chain combines TRBV7-3 with TRBJ2-3; D remains ambiguous. The CDR3 extends over 16 amino acids. Trimming stripped 2 bases from V and 0 bases from J, with 12 bases between. CDR1 is SGHTA, CDR2 FQGTGA, per germline. The CDR3 sequence: CASSLELGGSTDTQYF. In nucleotides, the CDR3 is TGTGCCAGCAGCTTAGAACTTGGCGGAAGCACAGATACGCAGTATTTT.

The gene calls are TRBV15 and TRBJ2-3; 8 nucleotides agree with TRBD1. The germline V gene has CDR1 LNHNV and CDR2 YYDKDF (reference sequence). This CDR3 has 14 amino acids. V lost 8 bases, J lost 2 bases, and 6 bases stayed unmatched. CDR3 region: CATAGTGFTDTQYF. The DNA for the CDR3 is TGTGCCACCGCCGGGACAGGTTTCACAGATACGCAGTATTTT.

This clone was picked up a small number of times. V and J are TRBV4-1 and TRBJ1-1; D perhaps matches TRBD1 (5 bases). The CDR3 has 14 amino acids. CDR1 is MGHRA and CDR2 is YSYEKL in the germline V gene. The V and J ends lost 0 bases and 7 bases respectively, with 12 bases between them. CDR3 protein: CASSQETGSYEAFF. CDR3 bases: TGCGCCAGCAGCCAAGAAACAGGCTCCTATGAAGCTTTCTTT.

V gene TRBV7-9 combines with J gene TRBJ1-1; 8 nucleotides agree with TRBD1. The CDR3 covers 15 residues. Germline V gives CDR1 SEHNR, CDR2 FQNEAQ (reference sequence). The J segment lost 4 bases and the V segment lost 3 bases, leaving 7 bases of the junction unmatched. For the CDR3, the DNA is TGTGCCAGCAGCTTGGCCGGACAGGGACGCACTGAAGCTTTCTTT. As protein: CASSLAGQGRTEAFF.

In DNA, the CDR3 is TGTGCCAGCAGCCCGGACAGGGCCCCTTTAGGCTACACCTTC. Its protein is CASSPDRAPLGYTF. This chain connects TRBV5-4 to TRBJ1-2; the match to TRBD1 covers 8 bases. The germline V gene has CDR1 SGHNT and CDR2 YYREEE (reference sequence). The CDR3 is 14 amino acids. V shed 4 bases, J shed 8 bases, and the junction held 10 bases outside the gene matches.

This chain connects TRBV5-6 to TRBJ1-1; 9 bases are shared with TRBD1. Germline V CDR1 and CDR2: SGHDT, YYEEEE. CDR3 length: 14 amino acids. The trim removed 0 bases at V and 6 bases at J, leaving 3 bases unmatched. The CDR3 DNA follows: TGTGCCAGCAGCTTGGACAGGGGGCGGCCTGAAGCTTTCTTT. Residues: CASSLDRGRPEAFF.

This clone turned up a few times. The CDR3 sequence: CASSNRDSGTDTQYF. CDR3 nucleotides: TGTGCCAGCAGTAACCGGGACAGTGGCACAGATACGCAGTATTTT. The rearrangement links TRBV28 to TRBJ2-3, with 7 positions matching TRBD1. The germline CDR1 and CDR2 sequences are MDHEN and SYDVKM. V lost 5 bases, J lost 1 base, and 6 bases stayed unmatched. This CDR3 region has 15 residues.

This clone was seen once. The chain couples TRBV7-2 to TRBJ2-7; 14 bases are shared with TRBD2. The length of the CDR3 is 18 residues. Germline trimming cut 1 base from V and 4 bases from J; bases unmatched to any gene: 9. From germline, CDR1 is SGHTA and CDR2 FQGNSA. The CDR3 DNA follows: TGTGCCAGCAGCTTAGTTGTAGGGGGACTAGCGGGGGATTACGAGCAGTACTTC. As protein: CASSLVVGGLAGDYEQYF.

This chain connects TRBV6-1 to TRBJ1-6; 8 positions agree with TRBD1. CDR1 is MNHNS and CDR2 is SASEGT in the germline V gene. The CDR3 has 16 amino acids. The J segment lost 4 bases and the V segment lost 3 bases, leaving 5 bases of the junction unmatched. DNA for the CDR3: TGTGCCAGCAGTGATAGGGGACAGGTTTATAATTCACCCCTCCACTTT. Translating it yields CASSDRGQVYNSPLHF.

The V call is TRBV2, the J call TRBJ2-7, with D hard to call. CDR1 is SNHLY, CDR2 FYNNEI, per germline. CDR3 size: 13 residues. The V end was cut by 1 base, the J end by 2 bases, with 6 bases between. CDR3 region: CASSEVGAYEQYF. CDR3 in DNA: TGTGCCAGCAGTGAAGTCGGAGCCTACGAGCAGTACTTC.

The chain couples TRBV7-8 to TRBJ1-2; no reliable D call. Germline assignment: CDR1 SGHVS and CDR2 FQNEAQ. Trimming stripped 4 bases from V and 3 bases from J, with 12 bases between. The CDR3 sequence is 14 residues long. The DNA for the CDR3 is TGTGCCAGCAGCTCCCTAGAGGGCTACTATGGCTACACCTTC. This codes for CASSSLEGYYGYTF.

V usage is TRBV4-2 and J usage is TRBJ1-2; D is unresolved. This CDR3 has 12 residues. V shed 5 bases and J shed 8 bases, with 12 bases lying between them. The germline gives CDR1 LGHNA, CDR2 YNFKEQ. The CDR3: CASSAEKYGYTF. The CDR3 coding sequence is TGTGCCAGCAGCGCGGAGAAATACGGCTACACCTTC.

The rearrangement joins TRBV5-4 to TRBJ1-2, with no clear D. V dropped 0 bases and J dropped 7 bases, with 16 bases sitting between them. The CDR3 totals 15 residues. From germline, CDR1 is SGHNT and CDR2 YYREEE (reference sequence). The chain's CDR3 is CASSLGEGPLGGYTF. CDR3 sequence (DNA): TGTGCCAGCAGCTTGGGTGAGGGCCCCCTAGGTGGCTACACCTTC.

The chain recombines TRBV27 with TRBJ2-1, with 9 bases lining up with TRBD2. This CDR3 is 14 amino acids long. The V segment lost 4 bases and the J segment 5 bases; nucleotides outside the gene matches: 3. Per the germline V gene, CDR1 is MNHEY and CDR2 is SMNVEV (reference sequence). The CDR3 reads CASSSGTSHNEQFF. DNA of the CDR3: TGTGCCAGCAGTTCCGGGACTAGCCACAATGAGCAGTTCTTC.

This clone was found once. The chain has TRBV27 and TRBJ2-7; tentatively, D is TRBD1 or TRBD2 (5 bases each). The germline CDR1 and CDR2 sequences are MNHEY and SMNVEV (reference sequence). V lost 5 bases, J lost 2 bases, and 16 bases lay in between. The CDR3 has 15 amino acids. The CDR3: CASSIGTQGAYEQYF. In nucleotides, the CDR3 is TGTGCCAGCAGTATCGGGACCCAAGGAGCCTACGAGCAGTACTTC.

Of note for this clone: At one end, the junction sequence differs from germline, possibly due to a read error. The rearrangement links TRBV6-5 to TRBJ2-2; 12 nucleotides line up with TRBD2. CDR3 length equals 15 residues. Germline V lookup: CDR1 MNHEY, CDR2 SVGAGI. For the CDR3, the DNA is TGTGCCAGCTGTAGGACTAGCGGGAACAACGGGGAGCTGTTTTTT. Translated, it gives CASCRTSGNNGELFF.

The chain employs TRBV10-3 and TRBJ2-7, with 7 positions matching TRBD1. The germline gives CDR1 ENHRY, CDR2 SYGVKD. Trimming cost V 2 bases and J 2 bases; bases outside gene matches: 9. CDR3 length equals 16 residues. Here the CDR3 reads CAISEPDGTATYEQYF. DNA of the CDR3: TGTGCCATCAGTGAGCCTGACGGGACAGCCACCTACGAGCAGTACTTC.

The table lists this clone with a count of one. The chain joins TRBV14 to TRBJ2-5; 9 nucleotides align to TRBD2. The CDR3 loop spans 17 amino acids. The V segment lost 4 bases and the J segment 3 bases; nucleotides outside the gene matches: 12. Germline V gene lookup returns CDR1 SGHDN and CDR2 FVKESK. This CDR3 is CASSRDPPGLAEETQYF. CDR3 bases: TGTGCCAGCAGCCGAGACCCTCCGGGACTAGCTGAAGAGACCCAGTACTTC.

This clone was recorded once. At one of its ends the junction is not consistent with the germline gene, which may arise from a read error. V usage is TRBV7-7 and J usage is TRBJ2-5; a weak D match, TRBD1 (6 bases). In germline, CDR1 is SSHAT, CDR2 FNYEAQ (reference sequence). The CDR3 has 14 residues. The DNA for the CDR3 is TGTGCTAGCAGCTCAGGGACACCAGCGGAGACCCAGTACTTC. Residues: CASSSGTPAETQYF.